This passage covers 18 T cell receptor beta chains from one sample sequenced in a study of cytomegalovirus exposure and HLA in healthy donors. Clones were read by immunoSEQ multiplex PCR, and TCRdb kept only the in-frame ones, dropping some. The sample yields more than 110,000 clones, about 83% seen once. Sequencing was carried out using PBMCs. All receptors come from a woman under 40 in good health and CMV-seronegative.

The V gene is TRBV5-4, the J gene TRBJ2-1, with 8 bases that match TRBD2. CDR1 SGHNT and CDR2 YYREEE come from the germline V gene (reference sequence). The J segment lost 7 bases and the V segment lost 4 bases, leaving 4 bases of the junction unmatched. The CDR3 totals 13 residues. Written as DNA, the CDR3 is TGTGCCAGCAGCCCCCGGGGGGGGAATGAGCAGTTCTTC. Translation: CASSPRGGNEQFF.

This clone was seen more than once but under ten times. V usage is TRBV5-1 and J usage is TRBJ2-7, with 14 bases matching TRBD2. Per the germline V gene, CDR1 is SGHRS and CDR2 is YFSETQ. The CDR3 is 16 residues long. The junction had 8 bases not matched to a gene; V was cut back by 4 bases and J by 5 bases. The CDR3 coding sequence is TGCGCCAGCAGCCGAAGGGGACTAGCGGGGGATGACGAGCAGTACTTC. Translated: CASSRRGLAGDDEQYF.

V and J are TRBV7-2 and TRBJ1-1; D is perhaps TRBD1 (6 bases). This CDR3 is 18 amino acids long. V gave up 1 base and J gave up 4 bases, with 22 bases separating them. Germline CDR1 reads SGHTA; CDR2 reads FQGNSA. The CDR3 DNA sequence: TGTGCCAGCAGCTTAGTTTCTGGGGGCGGGTTACCGGGCACTGAAGCTTTCTTT. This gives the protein CASSLVSGGGLPGTEAFF.

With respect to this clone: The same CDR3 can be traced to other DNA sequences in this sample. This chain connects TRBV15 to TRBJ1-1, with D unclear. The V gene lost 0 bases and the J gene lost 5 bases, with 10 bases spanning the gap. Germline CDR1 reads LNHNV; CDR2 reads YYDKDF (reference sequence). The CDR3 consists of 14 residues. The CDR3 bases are TGTGCCACCAGCAGAGATCGGGGAAATACTGAAGCTTTCTTT. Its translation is CATSRDRGNTEAFF.

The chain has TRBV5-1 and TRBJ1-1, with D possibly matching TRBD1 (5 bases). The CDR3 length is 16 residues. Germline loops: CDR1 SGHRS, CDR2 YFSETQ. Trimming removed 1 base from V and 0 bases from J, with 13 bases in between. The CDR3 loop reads CASSLSVGLMNTEAFF. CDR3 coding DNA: TGCGCCAGCAGCTTGTCCGTGGGGCTCATGAACACTGAAGCTTTCTTT. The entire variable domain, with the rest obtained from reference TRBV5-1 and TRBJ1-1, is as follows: KAGVTQTPRYLIKTRGQQVTLSCSPISGHRSVSWYQQTPGQGLQFLFEYFSETQRNKGNFPGRFSGRQFSNSRSEMNVSTLELGDSALYLCASSLSVGLMNTEAFFGQGTRLTVV.

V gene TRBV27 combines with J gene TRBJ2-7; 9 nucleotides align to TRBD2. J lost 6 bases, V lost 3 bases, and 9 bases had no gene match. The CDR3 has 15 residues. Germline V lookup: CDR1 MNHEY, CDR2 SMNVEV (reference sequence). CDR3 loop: CASSLASGLASEQYF. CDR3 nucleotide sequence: TGTGCCAGCAGTTTGGCCTCGGGACTAGCCTCCGAGCAGTACTTC.

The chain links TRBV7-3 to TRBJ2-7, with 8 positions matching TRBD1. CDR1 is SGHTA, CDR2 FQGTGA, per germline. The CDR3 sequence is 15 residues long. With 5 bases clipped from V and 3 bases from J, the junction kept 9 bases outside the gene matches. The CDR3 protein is CASSPRGGQGYEQYF. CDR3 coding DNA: TGTGCCAGCAGCCCCCGGGGCGGACAGGGCTACGAGCAGTACTTC.

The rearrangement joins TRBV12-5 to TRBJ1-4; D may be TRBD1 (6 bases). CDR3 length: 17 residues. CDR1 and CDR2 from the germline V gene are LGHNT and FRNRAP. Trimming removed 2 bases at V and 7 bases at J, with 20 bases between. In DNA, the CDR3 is TGTGCTAGTGGTTTGCCCCCCCCTGACAGGCAACGTGAAAAACTGTTTTTT. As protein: CASGLPPPDRQREKLFF.

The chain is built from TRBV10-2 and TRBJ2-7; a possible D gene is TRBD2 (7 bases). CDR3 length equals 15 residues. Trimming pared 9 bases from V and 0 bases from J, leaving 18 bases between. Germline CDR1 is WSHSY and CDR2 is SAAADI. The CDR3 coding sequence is TGCGCCAGTAAAGATCACGGGGGGCCCTCCTACGAGCAGTACTTC. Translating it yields CASKDHGGPSYEQYF.

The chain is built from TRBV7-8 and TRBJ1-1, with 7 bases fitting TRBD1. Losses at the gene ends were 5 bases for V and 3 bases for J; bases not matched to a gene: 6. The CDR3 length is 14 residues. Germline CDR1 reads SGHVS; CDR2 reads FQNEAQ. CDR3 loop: CASSKTGLDTEAFF. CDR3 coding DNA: TGTGCCAGCAGCAAGACAGGGTTGGACACTGAAGCTTTCTTT.

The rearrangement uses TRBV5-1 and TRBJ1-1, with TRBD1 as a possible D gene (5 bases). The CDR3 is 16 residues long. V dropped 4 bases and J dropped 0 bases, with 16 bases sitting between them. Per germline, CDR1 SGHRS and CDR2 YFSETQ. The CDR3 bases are TGCGCCAGCAGCCCCGACACGGGGGTGATGAACACTGAAGCTTTCTTT. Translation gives CASSPDTGVMNTEAFF.

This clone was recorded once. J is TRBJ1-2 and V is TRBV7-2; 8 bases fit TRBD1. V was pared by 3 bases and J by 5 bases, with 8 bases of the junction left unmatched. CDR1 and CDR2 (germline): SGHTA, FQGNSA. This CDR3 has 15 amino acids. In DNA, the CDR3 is TGTGCCAGCAGCTTTCAGGGGGCCGAAACATATGGCTACACCTTC. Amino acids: CASSFQGAETYGYTF.

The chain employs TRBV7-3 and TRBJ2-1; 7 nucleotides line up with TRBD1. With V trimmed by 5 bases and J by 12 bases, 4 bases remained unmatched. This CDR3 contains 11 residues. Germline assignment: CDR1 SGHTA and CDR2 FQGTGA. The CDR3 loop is CASSQGQTQFF. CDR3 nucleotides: TGTGCCAGCAGCCAGGGACAGACGCAGTTCTTC.

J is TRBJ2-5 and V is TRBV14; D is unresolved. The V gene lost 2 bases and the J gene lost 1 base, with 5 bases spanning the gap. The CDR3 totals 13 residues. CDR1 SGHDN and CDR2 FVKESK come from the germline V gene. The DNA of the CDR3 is TGTGCCAGCAGCCAACTTCCCCAAGAGACCCAGTACTTC. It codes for CASSQLPQETQYF.

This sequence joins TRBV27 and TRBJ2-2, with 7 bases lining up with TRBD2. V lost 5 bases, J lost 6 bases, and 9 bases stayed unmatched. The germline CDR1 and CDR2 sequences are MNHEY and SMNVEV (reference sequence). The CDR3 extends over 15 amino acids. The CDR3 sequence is CASSRWGGGAGELFF. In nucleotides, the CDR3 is TGTGCCAGCAGTAGATGGGGCGGGGGAGCCGGGGAGCTGTTTTTT.

As DNA, the CDR3 is TGCGCCAGCAGCCCCCAGGGGGTTGGCGAGCAGTACTTC. This gives the protein CASSPQGVGEQYF. J is TRBJ2-7 and V is TRBV5-1; 7 nucleotides line up with TRBD1. Germline CDR1 is SGHRS and CDR2 is YFSETQ. This CDR3 has 13 residues. With 4 bases clipped from V and 6 bases from J, the junction kept 7 bases outside the gene matches.

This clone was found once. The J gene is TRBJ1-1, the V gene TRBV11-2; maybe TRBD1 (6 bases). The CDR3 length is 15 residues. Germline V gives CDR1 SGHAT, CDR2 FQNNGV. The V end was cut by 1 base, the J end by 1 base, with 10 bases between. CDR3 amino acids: CASSLAGTTNTEAFF. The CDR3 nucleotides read TGTGCCAGCAGCTTAGCCGGGACAACGAACACTGAAGCTTTCTTT.

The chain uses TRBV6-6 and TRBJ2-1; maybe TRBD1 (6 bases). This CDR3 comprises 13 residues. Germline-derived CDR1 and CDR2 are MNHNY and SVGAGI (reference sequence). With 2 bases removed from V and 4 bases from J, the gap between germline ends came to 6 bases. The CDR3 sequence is CASSYDRYNEQFF. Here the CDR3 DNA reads TGTGCCAGCAGTTACGACAGGTACAATGAGCAGTTCTTC.